Each of the 12 T cell receptor beta chains below was sequenced from the same sample in a study of spatial heterogeneity in lung cancer. Each CDR3 protein is one row after TCRdb ran MiXCR on the 5' RACE reads. The table lists fewer than 150,000 distinct CDR3 sequences, 11% of them singletons, with approximately 24% in the top ten. The time point was: blood at routine non-recurrence follow-up after resection. The input for sequencing was PBMCs, taken at follow-up. The receptor source for this set is a female donor with early-stage non-small cell lung cancer.

This clonotype was recorded a few times. V is TRBV4-2 and J is TRBJ2-1, with 7 bases lining up with TRBD1. Germline trimming cut 0 bases from V and 3 bases from J; bases unmatched to any gene: 2. The CDR3 is 15 amino acids. Germline values: CDR1 LGHNA, CDR2 YNFKEQ. CDR3 protein: CASSQERDSYNEQFF. The CDR3 DNA sequence: TGTGCCAGCAGCCAAGAAAGGGACAGCTACAATGAGCAGTTCTTC.

In its sample, this clonotype was seen a few times. The chain has TRBV7-3 and TRBJ2-1, with 8 bases lining up with TRBD2. V lost 5 bases, J lost 1 base, and 4 bases stayed unmatched. The CDR3 is 15 residues long. The germline V gene has CDR1 SGHTA and CDR2 FQGTGA. The CDR3 DNA is TGTGCCAGCAGCCGTTTAGCGGGGTCCTACAATGAGCAGTTCTTC. Translating it yields CASSRLAGSYNEQFF.

This clonotype was observed a few times. This rearrangement joins TRBV7-2 to TRBJ2-1; TRBD2 matches at 15 bases. From germline, CDR1 is SGHTA and CDR2 FQGNSA. The CDR3 totals 17 residues. V was clipped by 5 bases and J by 9 bases; unmatched bases: 11. The CDR3: CASSRYIGTSGRSEQFF. Here the CDR3 DNA reads TGTGCCAGCAGCCGATACATCGGGACTAGCGGGAGGTCTGAGCAGTTCTTC.

This rearrangement joins TRBV6-2 or TRBV6-3 to TRBJ2-1, with 10 bases aligning to TRBD2. The V gene's germline CDR1 is MNHEY and CDR2 SVGEGT. CDR3 length equals 16 residues. V shed 5 bases and J 8 bases; nucleotides not matched to a gene: 12. In DNA, the CDR3 is TGTGCCAGCAGTGACCCCAGCGGGAGGGCCCTTTATGAGCAGTTCTTC. Protein: CASSDPSGRALYEQFF.

The CDR3 reads CASSAFTGKNSPLHF. CDR3 DNA: TGTGCCAGCAGTGCCTTCACAGGGAAGAATTCACCCCTCCACTTT. The rearrangement uses TRBV28 and TRBJ1-6; a possible D gene is TRBD1 (6 bases). Germline CDR1 MDHEN, CDR2 SYDVKM. Trimming pared 5 bases from V and 7 bases from J, leaving 15 bases between. The CDR3 covers 15 residues.

This clonotype was seen a handful of times. The rearrangement uses TRBV10-3 and TRBJ1-5; D not certain. With 3 bases removed from V and 6 bases from J, the gap between germline ends came to 12 bases. Germline CDR1 ENHRY, CDR2 SYGVKD. The CDR3 length is 14 residues. This chain's CDR3 is CAISDPRLRQPQHF. The CDR3 bases are TGTGCCATCAGTGATCCCCGGCTCCGTCAGCCCCAGCATTTT.

This clonotype appeared many times. This chain links TRBV7-9 with TRBJ2-7, with D unclear. The CDR3 totals 11 residues. Per germline, CDR1 SEHNR and CDR2 FQNEAQ (reference sequence). V was pared by 5 bases and J by 7 bases, with 9 bases between. CDR3 in DNA: TGTGCCAGCAGCCAAGGTCGAGAGCAGTACGTC. Translation: CASSQGREQYV.

The chain links TRBV27 to TRBJ2-2; D remains unclear. Germline assignment: CDR1 MNHEY and CDR2 SMNVEV (reference sequence). The CDR3 contains 11 residues. V was trimmed by 5 bases and J by 7 bases, leaving 5 bases between them. The CDR3 region has the DNA TGTGCCAGCAGTGAAGGCGGGGAGCTGTTTTTT. It translates to CASSEGGELFF.

In DNA, the CDR3 is TGTGCCAGCAGTTTATGGCAGGGGAGGTCACCCCTCCACTTT. It encodes CASSLWQGRSPLHF. J is TRBJ1-6 and V is TRBV27, with D perhaps TRBD1 (6 bases). The length of the CDR3 is 14 residues. V lost 1 base and J 10 bases, leaving 11 bases between the germline ends. CDR1 is MNHEY, CDR2 SMNVEV, per germline (reference sequence).

V gene TRBV7-2 combines with J gene TRBJ2-1, with 8 bases identical to TRBD2. CDR1 SGHTA and CDR2 FQGNSA come from the germline V gene. This CDR3 contains 12 residues. The trim removed 8 bases at V and 7 bases at J, leaving 4 bases unmatched. The CDR3 sequence: CASGLAGNEQFF. DNA of the CDR3: TGTGCCAGCGGACTAGCTGGAAATGAGCAGTTCTTC.

This clonotype was seen a handful of times. This chain uses TRBV6-6 with TRBJ2-6, with a tentative D call TRBD2 (5 bases). V was shortened by 6 bases and J by 0 bases, with 18 bases between the two germline ends. The germline gives CDR1 MNHNY, CDR2 SVGAGI (reference sequence). CDR3 size: 18 residues. The CDR3 nucleotides read TGTGCCAGCAGGACATTGATGGGAGCAAGCTCTGGGGCCAACGTCCTGACTTTC. This encodes CASRTLMGASSGANVLTF.

This clonotype has a handful of counts. CDR3 in DNA: TGCGGGACAGGGGAAAACTATGGCTACACCTTC. Protein: CGTGENYGYTF. The chain links TRBV29-1 to TRBJ1-2; 10 bases are shared with TRBD1. Germline lookup yields CDR1 SQVTM and CDR2 ANQGSEA. The CDR3 length is 11 residues.